This TCR beta chain came from a study of T cell responses to AZD1222 COVID-19 vaccine. TCRdb's table, derived via immunoSEQ multiplex PCR, lists solely in-frame clones and lacks some. The sample has 150,000 to 200,000 clones, about 94% seen once. Germline lookup yields CDR1 MNHEY and CDR2 SVGEGT. V was clipped by 5 bases and J by 3 bases; unmatched bases: 5. The CDR3 runs 16 residues. The chain joins TRBV6-2 or TRBV6-3 to TRBJ2-1; the match to TRBD2 covers 12 bases. The specimen was peripheral blood, collected on day 0 of AZD1222 vaccination. The TCR sequence derives from an adult in good health. CDR3 nucleotide sequence: TGTGCCAGCAGTAAGGCTAGCGGGGGGGTCTACAATGAGCAGTTCTTC. Residues: CASSKASGGVYNEQFF.